One and the same sample provided the 10 T cell receptor beta chains below, sequenced in a study of OX40 agonist ivuxolimab in advanced cancers. This table comes from immunoSEQ multiplex PCR, and its TCRdb copy is limited to in-frame clones, with some not included. The sample yields roughly 63,000 clones, around 87% seen once. Material: CD4+ or CD8+ T cells sorted from blood, obtained in a trial of the OX40 agonist ivuxolimab. Receptors originate from an adult with an advanced solid tumor such as melanoma, head and neck, liver or kidney cancer.

Only a few counts were recorded for this clone. CDR3 amino acids: CASSEWGGSNQPQHF. CDR3 nucleotide sequence: TGTGCCAGCAGTGAATGGGGGGGCTCCAATCAGCCCCAGCATTTT. The chain combines TRBV2 with TRBJ1-5; D may be TRBD1 (6 bases). Trimming took off 2 bases at V and 3 bases at J, with 11 bases between the two ends. The germline CDR1 and CDR2 sequences are SNHLY and FYNNEI. CDR3 size: 15 residues.

This chain links TRBV5-1 with TRBJ1-6; no firm D call. The germline V gene has CDR1 SGHRS and CDR2 YFSETQ. V lost 0 bases, J lost 3 bases, and 4 bases lay in between. The CDR3 has 14 amino acids. In DNA form, the CDR3 reads TGCGCCAGCAGCTTGGGAAACTATAATTCACCCCTCCACTTT. It codes for CASSLGNYNSPLHF.

The gene calls are TRBV9 and TRBJ2-2; D perhaps matches TRBD1 (6 bases). This CDR3 has 17 residues. V lost 1 base and J lost 2, with 15 bases in between. Germline V CDR1 and CDR2: SGDLS, YYNGEE. CDR3 nucleotides: TGTGCCAGCAGCGTAATGGGGGCCCTTCGCAACACCGGGGAGCTGTTTTTT. Translation gives CASSVMGALRNTGELFF.

The chain uses TRBV21-1 and TRBJ1-2; the D call of TRBD1 is as the table states it, not checked on the DNA. TRBV21-1 is an annotated pseudogene. The CDR3 has 14 amino acids. DNA of the CDR3: TGTGCCAGCAGCGGGACAGCAGCTAACTATGGCTACACCTTC. Translated: CASSGTAANYGYTF.

The chain uses TRBV18 and TRBJ2-7, with D hard to call. Deletions cut 3 bases from V and 5 bases from J, with 8 bases between. The CDR3 has 12 amino acids. Germline V gene data show CDR1 as KGHSH and CDR2 as LQKENI. This chain's CDR3 is CASSPVGHEQYF. CDR3 in DNA: TGTGCCAGCTCACCTGTCGGTCACGAGCAGTACTTC.

This chain links TRBV7-3 with TRBJ2-1, with D possibly matching TRBD2 (6 bases). From germline, CDR1 is SGHTA and CDR2 FQGTGA. The CDR3 has 15 amino acids. The V gene lost 3 bases and the J gene lost 7 bases, with 16 bases spanning the gap. CDR3 sequence (DNA): TGTGCCAGCAGCTTGTTCGGAGGGTTTCCTAATGAGCAGTTCTTC. Its protein is CASSLFGGFPNEQFF. Based on the CDR3 plus reference TRBV7-3 and TRBJ2-1, the full variable domain is GAGVSQTPSNKVTEKGKYVELRCDPISGHTALYWYRQSLGQGPEFLIYFQGTGAADDSGLPNDRFFAVRPEGSVSTLKIQRTERGDSAVYLCASSLFGGFPNEQFFGPGTRLTVL.

The chain links TRBV5-1 to TRBJ1-1; TRBD1 might be the D (5 bases). V dropped 7 bases and J dropped 6 bases, with 19 bases sitting between them. Germline values: CDR1 SGHRS, CDR2 YFSETQ. The CDR3 has 14 residues. The DNA for the CDR3 is TGCGCCAGCCGGGGAACCGGGAGGGACGCTGAAGCTTTCTTT. Its protein is CASRGTGRDAEAFF.

This sequence joins TRBV19 and TRBJ1-1; D possibly corresponds to TRBD1 (6 bases). CDR3 length equals 14 residues. The germline V gene encodes CDR1 LNHDA and CDR2 SQIVND (reference sequence). With 4 bases removed from V and 5 bases from J, the gap between germline ends came to 14 bases. The CDR3 here is CASSTAGAPTEAFF. Here the CDR3 DNA reads TGTGCCAGTAGTACAGCAGGGGCACCAACTGAAGCTTTCTTT.

This rearrangement joins TRBV11-2 to TRBJ2-5; D is possibly TRBD1 (6 bases). CDR3 size: 14 residues. Per the germline V gene, CDR1 is SGHAT and CDR2 is FQNNGV. V lost 4 bases and J lost 7, with 16 bases in between. CDR3 amino acids: CASSSWTDRATQYF. The CDR3 nucleotides are TGTGCCAGCAGCTCCTGGACAGATCGGGCGACCCAGTACTTC.

The genes are TRBV18 and TRBJ1-5, with D perhaps TRBD1 (6 bases). Trimming left V 2 bases short and J 3 bases short, with 8 bases between. The CDR3 is 14 residues long. The germline V gene encodes CDR1 KGHSH and CDR2 LQKENI. CDR3 in DNA: TGTGCCAGCTCACCAGACAGGAACAATCAGCCCCAGCATTTT. This translates into CASSPDRNNQPQHF.